Listed below are T cell receptor beta chains from one sample, sequenced in a study of T-cell reconstitution after alpha-beta-depleted transplantation in children. MiXCR was run by TCRdb on the PCR reads, yielding one entry per CDR3 protein. This sample has 400,000 to 500,000 distinct CDR3 sequences, with roughly a tenth found just once. Sequenced here: PBMCs from the stem cell graft donor, sampled from the stem cell graft. The receptors were gathered from a human donor who donated a stem cell graft to a child with acute myeloid leukemia. Both conserved end residues are part of each CDR3. Each record gives: J gene, V gene, D gene, clone size, CDR3 protein, CDR3 DNA. The D gene is left open where the match is weak. Size is stated for part of the rows, as once, few or many counts, or as a class when the clone is expanded.

>TRBJ2-5|TRBV10-3|NA|few
CAISESTAQETQYF
TGTGCCATCAGTGAATCCACAGCCCAAGAGACCCAGTACTTC
>TRBJ2-5|TRBV9|NA|NA
CASSVEKGIETQYF
TGTGCCAGCAGCGTAGAGAAGGGTATAGAGACCCAGTACTTC
>TRBJ2-5|TRBV29-1|NA|NA
CSVASRFAETQYF
TGCAGCGTTGCATCCAGGTTCGCAGAGACCCAGTACTTC
>TRBJ2-3|TRBV21-1|NA|few
CASSKTPLILTDTQYF
TGTGCCAGCAGCAAAACCCCCCTTATACTCACAGATACGCAGTATTTT
>TRBJ2-3|TRBV3-1|TRBD2|NA
CASSPGLAGEGPTDTQYF
TGTGCCAGCTCCCCGGGACTAGCGGGGGAGGGGCCCACAGATACGCAGTATTTT
>TRBJ1-2|TRBV29-1|TRBD1|NA
CSLWDRDWRGYTF
TGCAGCCTGTGGGACAGGGATTGGCGCGGCTACACCTTC
>TRBJ1-2|TRBV25-1|TRBD1|many
CASSDVGQGDYGYTF
TGTGCCAGCAGTGACGTCGGACAGGGAGACTATGGCTACACCTTC
>TRBJ1-3|TRBV27|TRBD1|many
CASSPLNRGVGGNTIYF
TGTGCCAGCAGTCCTCTGAACAGGGGTGTAGGAGGAAACACCATATATTTT
>TRBJ2-5|TRBV6-5|TRBD2|NA
CASSFGLAGGSYEEETQYF
TGTGCCAGCAGTTTCGGACTAGCGGGAGGGTCCTACGAGGAAGAGACCCAGTACTTC
>TRBJ1-2|TRBV20-1|TRBD1|few
CSAPPFGTGGTRGYTF
TGCAGTGCCCCTCCCTTCGGAACAGGGGGAACCCGGGGCTACACCTTC
>TRBJ1-5|TRBV21-1|NA|NA
CASSSRQGPTQPQHF
TGTGCCAGCAGCAGCCGACAGGGTCCGACTCAGCCCCAGCATTTT
>TRBJ1-6|TRBV3-1|NA|many
CASSHEGSRSPLHF
TGTGCCAGCAGCCATGAGGGCAGTCGTTCACCCCTCCACTTT
>TRBJ2-5|TRBV20-1|TRBD2|NA
CSARDPRGSQETQYF
TGCAGTGCTAGAGATCCGCGGGGGTCCCAAGAGACCCAGTACTTC
>TRBJ2-7|TRBV5-1|TRBD2|many
CASSLAGGLDEQYF
TGCGCCAGCAGCTTGGCGGGAGGCTTGGACGAGCAGTACTTC
>TRBJ2-1|TRBV30|NA|few
CAWSVLSNEQFF
TGTGCCTGGAGTGTACTGTCCAATGAGCAGTTCTTC
>TRBJ1-6|TRBV5-1|NA|NA
CASSLVVGPEHNSPLHF
TGCGCCAGCAGCTTGGTTGTCGGTCCAGAACATAATTCACCCCTCCACTTT
>TRBJ2-3|TRBV12-3/TRBV12-4|TRBD2|few
CASSHRRKSGGAWADTQYF
TGTGCCAGCAGTCACAGGCGTAAGAGCGGGGGGGCGTGGGCAGATACGCAGTATTTT
>TRBJ2-1|TRBV7-3|NA|few
CASSLMVDNEQFF
TGTGCCAGCAGCTTAATGGTAGACAATGAGCAGTTCTTC
>TRBJ2-1|TRBV29-1|TRBD1|many
CSVGDSYNEQFF
TGCAGCGTCGGGGACAGCTACAATGAGCAGTTCTTC
>TRBJ1-6|TRBV20-1|NA|many
CSAPSGEGPMPDNSPLHF
TGCAGTGCTCCAAGCGGGGAGGGTCCCATGCCCGATAATTCACCCCTCCACTTT
>TRBJ2-5|TRBV15|NA|few
CATSQEGGGETQYF
TGTGCCACCAGCCAAGAGGGAGGGGGAGAGACCCAGTACTTC
>TRBJ2-1|TRBV7-3|TRBD2|few
CASSLGPSGFTSYNEQFF
TGTGCCAGCAGCTTGGGACCTAGCGGATTCACCTCCTACAATGAGCAGTTCTTC
>TRBJ1-3|TRBV5-1|NA|few
CASSFDGGHSGNTIYF
TGCGCCAGCAGTTTCGATGGGGGCCACTCTGGAAACACCATATATTTT
>TRBJ2-2|TRBV12-3/TRBV12-4|TRBD2|NA
CASWIWGGMTGELFF
TGTGCCAGCTGGATATGGGGGGGGATGACCGGGGAGCTGTTTTTT
>TRBJ2-6|TRBV12-3/TRBV12-4|TRBD1|few
CASRTAGQAVSGANVLTF
TGTGCCAGCAGAACTGCGGGACAGGCAGTATCTGGGGCCAACGTCCTGACTTTC
>TRBJ1-1|TRBV2|TRBD1|few
CASMGGQGFSEAFF
TGTGCCAGCATGGGTGGACAGGGTTTTTCTGAAGCTTTCTTT
>TRBJ1-2|TRBV2|TRBD1|NA
CASSILTGVGNGYTF
TGTGCCAGCAGTATTCTAACAGGGGTCGGGAATGGCTACACCTTC
>TRBJ2-5|TRBV12-3/TRBV12-4|TRBD2|few
CASSSPGLAGVETQYF
TGTGCCAGCAGTTCGCCGGGACTAGCGGGAGTAGAGACCCAGTACTTC
>TRBJ2-1|TRBV12-3/TRBV12-4|TRBD2|NA
CASSPRTSGSAYNEQFF
TGTGCCAGCAGTCCACGGACTAGCGGGTCTGCCTACAATGAGCAGTTCTTC
>TRBJ2-3|TRBV5-1|TRBD1|NA
CASSGGTGGTDTQYF
TGCGCCAGCAGCGGCGGGACAGGGGGGACAGATACGCAGTATTTT
>TRBJ2-1|TRBV20-1|NA|many
CSATPQYNEQFF
TGCAGTGCTACGCCGCAATACAATGAGCAGTTCTTC
>TRBJ1-1|TRBV14|NA|NA
CASSQEGTSWGSEAFF
TGTGCCAGCAGCCAAGAAGGGACGTCTTGGGGTTCTGAAGCTTTCTTT
>TRBJ1-5|TRBV19|TRBD1|few
CASSRGQGAGQPQHF
TGTGCCAGTAGTAGAGGACAGGGGGCGGGTCAGCCCCAGCATTTT
>TRBJ1-5|TRBV16|NA|many
CASSQSGRGNQPQHF
TGTGCCAGCAGCCAATCGGGGAGAGGCAATCAGCCCCAGCATTTT
>TRBJ2-7|TRBV19|NA|NA
CASSIFTSSDEQYF
TGTGCCAGTAGTATATTTACTAGCAGCGACGAGCAGTACTTC
>TRBJ1-3|TRBV29-1|NA|NA
CSVAEDGNTIYF
TGCAGCGTTGCTGAGGACGGAAACACCATATATTTT
>TRBJ2-4|TRBV6-2/TRBV6-3|TRBD2|many
CASSGQREKNIQYF
TGTGCCAGCAGTGGCCAGCGGGAAAAAAACATTCAGTACTTC
>TRBJ2-1|TRBV12-3/TRBV12-4|TRBD1|many
CASSPDRAARDEQFF
TGTGCCAGCAGCCCGGACAGGGCCGCGAGAGATGAGCAGTTCTTC
>TRBJ2-2|TRBV7-2|TRBD1|NA
CASSGPGQENTGELFF
TGTGCCAGCAGCGGGCCGGGACAGGAGAACACCGGGGAGCTGTTTTTT
>TRBJ2-5|TRBV20-1|NA|many
CSARGQQETQYF
TGCAGTGCCCGAGGGCAGCAAGAGACCCAGTACTTC
>TRBJ2-2|TRBV5-1|NA|many
CASSLVVTGELFF
TGCGCCAGCAGCTTGGTGGTGACCGGGGAGCTGTTTTTT
>TRBJ2-7|TRBV7-2|NA|NA
CASSSSSLYTEQYF
TGTGCCAGCAGCTCCAGTTCTCTTTACACCGAGCAGTACTTC
>TRBJ2-3|TRBV7-8|NA|few
CASSPLYTQYF
TGTGCCAGCAGCCCCTTATATACGCAGTATTTT
>TRBJ2-7|TRBV7-2|NA|few
CASRPPGVGANEQYF
TGTGCCAGCAGACCTCCGGGAGTTGGCGCCAACGAGCAGTACTTC
>TRBJ2-5|TRBV20-1|NA|NA
CSANRQETQYF
TGCAGTGCTAACAGGCAAGAGACCCAGTACTTC
>TRBJ1-4|TRBV20-1|TRBD1|many
CSARDPRGDSKEKLFF
TGCAGTGCTAGAGACCCAAGGGGGGACAGTAAAGAAAAACTGTTTTTT
>TRBJ2-2|TRBV9|NA|many
CASSPAAGLSNTGELFF
TGTGCCAGCAGCCCAGCGGCGGGACTGTCAAACACCGGGGAGCTGTTTTTT
>TRBJ1-2|TRBV15|NA|NA
CATSRAEYGGYTF
TGTGCCACCAGCAGGGCGGAGTATGGTGGCTACACCTTC